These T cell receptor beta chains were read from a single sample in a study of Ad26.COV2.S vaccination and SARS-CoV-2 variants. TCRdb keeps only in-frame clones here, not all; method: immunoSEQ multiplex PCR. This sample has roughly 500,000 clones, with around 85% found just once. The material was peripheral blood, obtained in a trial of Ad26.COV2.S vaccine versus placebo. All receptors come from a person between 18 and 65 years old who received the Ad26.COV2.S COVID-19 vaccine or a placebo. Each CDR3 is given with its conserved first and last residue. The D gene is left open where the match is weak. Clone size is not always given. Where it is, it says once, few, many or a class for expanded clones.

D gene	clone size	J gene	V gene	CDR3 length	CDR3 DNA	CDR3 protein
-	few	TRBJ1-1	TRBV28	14	TGTGCCAGCAGTCCCCAAGTCGGTTCTCGTGAAGCTTTCTTT	CASSPQVGSREAFF
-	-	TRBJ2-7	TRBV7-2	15	TGTGCCAGCAGCCCTGGGCCGATTTCCTTCTACGAGCAGTACTTC	CASSPGPISFYEQYF
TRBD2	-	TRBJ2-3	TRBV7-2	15	TGTGCCAGCAGCTTGACGGGAGGGGGCACAGATACGCAGTATTTT	CASSLTGGGTDTQYF
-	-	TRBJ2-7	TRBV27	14	TGTGCCAGCAGTTTATTTGAGGGTTCCTACGAGCAGTACTTC	CASSLFEGSYEQYF
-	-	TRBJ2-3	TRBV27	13	TGTGCCAGCAGTTTATGGTGGACAGATACGCAGTATTTT	CASSLWWTDTQYF
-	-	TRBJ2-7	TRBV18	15	TGTGCCAGCTCACCACCGCCGGGGCCACCCTACGAGCAGTACTTC	CASSPPPGPPYEQYF
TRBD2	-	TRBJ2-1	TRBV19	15	TGTGCCAGTAGTATAGGCAGCGGGAGGGCCGGTGAGCAGTTCTTC	CASSIGSGRAGEQFF
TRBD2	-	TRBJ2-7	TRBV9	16	TGTGCCAGCAGCGGTGGGACTAGCGGGGGAACTTACGAGCAGTACTTC	CASSGGTSGGTYEQYF
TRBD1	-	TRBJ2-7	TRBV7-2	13	TGTGCCAGCAGGGGGACAGGTATTCACGAGCAGTACTTC	CASRGTGIHEQYF
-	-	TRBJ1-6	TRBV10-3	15	TGTGCCATCAGAGCAGAGGGGCAGTTGAGTTCACCCCTCCACTTT	CAIRAEGQLSSPLHF
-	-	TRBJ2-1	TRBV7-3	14	TGTGCCAGCAGCTTACGCGGGTCCTACAATGAGCAGTTCTTC	CASSLRGSYNEQFF
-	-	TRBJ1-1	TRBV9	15	TGTGCCAGCAGCGTAGGGCCAGACATGAACACTGAAGCTTTCTTT	CASSVGPDMNTEAFF
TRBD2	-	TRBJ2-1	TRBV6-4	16	TGTGCCAGCAGTGGAGCCGGGACTAGCAAGATCAATGAGCAGTTCTTC	CASSGAGTSKINEQFF
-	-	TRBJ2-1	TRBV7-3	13	TGTGCCAGCAGCTTATGGTTTGGGGATGAGCAGTTCTTC	CASSLWFGDEQFF
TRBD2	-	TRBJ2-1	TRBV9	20	TGTGCCAGCAGCCCAAGGGAGAGTAGCGGGAGGGGAGGGGGTTACAATGAGCAGTTCTTC	CASSPRESSGRGGGYNEQFF
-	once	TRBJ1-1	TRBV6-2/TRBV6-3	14	TGTGCCAGCAGTTCTCTCGCCACACGCGCTGAAGCTTTCTTT	CASSSLATRAEAFF
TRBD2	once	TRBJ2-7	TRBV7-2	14	TGTGCCAGCAGCTTGGAACTAGCGACTTACGAGCAGTACTTC	CASSLELATYEQYF
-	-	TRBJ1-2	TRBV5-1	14	TGCGCCAGCAGCTTGGTTGGGGGGTTTTCTGGCTACACCTTC	CASSLVGGFSGYTF
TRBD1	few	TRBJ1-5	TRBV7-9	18	TGTGCCAGCAGCTTATGGCCCGGACAGGGGGCGCGCAATCAGCCCCAGCATTTT	CASSLWPGQGARNQPQHF
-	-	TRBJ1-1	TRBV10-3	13	TGTGCCATCAGTGAGGGGAGGAACACTGAAGCTTTCTTT	CAISEGRNTEAFF
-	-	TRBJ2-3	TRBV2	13	TGTGCCAGCAGTTTACAGGATACAGATACGCAGTATTTT	CASSLQDTDTQYF
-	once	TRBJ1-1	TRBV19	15	TGTGCCAGTAACCCGGGACACTCCATGAACACTGAAGCTTTCTTT	CASNPGHSMNTEAFF
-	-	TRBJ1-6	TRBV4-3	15	TGCGCCAGCAGCCAAGGAGGCAGTAACAATTCACCCCTCCACTTT	CASSQGGSNNSPLHF
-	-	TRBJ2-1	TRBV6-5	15	TGTGCCAGCAGCCCCGCCGGGGGCTTTTTTAATGAGCAGTTCTTC	CASSPAGGFFNEQFF
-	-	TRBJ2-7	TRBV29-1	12	TGCAGCGGCGGGACGGATTATTACGAGCAGTACTTC	CSGGTDYYEQYF
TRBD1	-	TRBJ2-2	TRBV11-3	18	TGTGCCAGCAGCTTAGGCCCAGGAACAGGGGTCAACACCGGGGAGCTGTTTTTT	CASSLGPGTGVNTGELFF
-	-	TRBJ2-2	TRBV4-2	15	TGTGCCAGCAGCCAAGGAACGAGCGACACCGGGGAGCTGTTTTTT	CASSQGTSDTGELFF
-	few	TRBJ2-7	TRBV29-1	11	TGCAGCGTTGTTGGGGAGCACGAGCAGTACTTC	CSVVGEHEQYF
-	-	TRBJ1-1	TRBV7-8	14	TGTGCCAGCAGCTCGGGGACCGTTAACACTGAAGCTTTCTTT	CASSSGTVNTEAFF
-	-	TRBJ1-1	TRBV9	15	TGTGCCAGCAGCGTAGGTTTAGTGGGGGTGAGTGAAGCTTTCTTT	CASSVGLVGVSEAFF
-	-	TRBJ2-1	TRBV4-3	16	TGCGCCAGCAGCCAAGCTCTTTACGATACCTACAATGAGCAGTTCTTC	CASSQALYDTYNEQFF
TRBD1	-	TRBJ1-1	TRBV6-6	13	TGTGCCAGCAGCCCGGGACAGGGCGCGCAAGCTTTCTTT	CASSPGQGAQAFF
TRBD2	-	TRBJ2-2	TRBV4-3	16	TGCGCCAGCAGCCAAAGGCCGGGAGGGAACACCGGGGAGCTGTTTTTT	CASSQRPGGNTGELFF
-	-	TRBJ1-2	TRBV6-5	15	TGTGCCAGCAGTTACTCCGACGGAGCTAACTATGGCTACACCTTC	CASSYSDGANYGYTF
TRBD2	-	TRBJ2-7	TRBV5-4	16	TGTGCCAGCAGCTTATTAGCGGGAGGGCCTATGGGCGAGCAGTACTTC	CASSLLAGGPMGEQYF
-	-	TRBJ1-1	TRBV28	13	TGTGCCAGCAATCCCCTCCCGAACACTGAAGCTTTCTTT	CASNPLPNTEAFF
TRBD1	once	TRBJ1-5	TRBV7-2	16	TGTGCCAGCAGCTTTGACAGGGGGCAGAGCAATCAGCCCCAGCATTTT	CASSFDRGQSNQPQHF
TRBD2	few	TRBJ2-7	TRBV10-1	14	TGCGCCAGCAGTGAGACTAGCGGGAGAAAAGAGCAGTACTTC	CASSETSGRKEQYF
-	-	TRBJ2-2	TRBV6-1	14	TGTGCCAGCAGTGAGGCAGGGATAGCCGGGGAGCTGTTTTTT	CASSEAGIAGELFF
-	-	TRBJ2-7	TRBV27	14	TGTGCCAGCAGTCCTCAAGGTGGGTCCTACGAGCAGTACTTC	CASSPQGGSYEQYF
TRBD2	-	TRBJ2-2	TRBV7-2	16	TGTGCCAGCAGCCCTCTAGCGGGAGCTTTCGCCGGGGAGCTGTTTTTT	CASSPLAGAFAGELFF
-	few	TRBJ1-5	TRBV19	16	TGTGCCAGTAGTATGATCTCGGGCGGCAGCAATCAGCCCCAGCATTTT	CASSMISGGSNQPQHF
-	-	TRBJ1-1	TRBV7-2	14	TGTGCCAGCAGCTTAAGTGGCCGAGGGGGTGAAGCTTTCTTT	CASSLSGRGGEAFF
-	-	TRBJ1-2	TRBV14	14	TGTGCCAGCAGCCCATCGGACAGAACGTATGGCTACACCTTC	CASSPSDRTYGYTF
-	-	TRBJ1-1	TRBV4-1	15	TGCGCCAGCGCAACCAGGGACACCCAATTTCAGGCAGCTTTCTTT	CASATRDTQFQAAFF
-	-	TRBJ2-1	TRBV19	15	TGTGCCAGTAGTATAGCGGGGGGCCGTTTAAATGAGCAGTTCTTC	CASSIAGGRLNEQFF
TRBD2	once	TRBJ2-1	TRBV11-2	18	TGTGCCAGCAGCCCACTTAGGACTAGCGGGAGGCACTTCAATGAGCAGTTCTTC	CASSPLRTSGRHFNEQFF
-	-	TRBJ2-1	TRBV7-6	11	TGTGCCAGCAGCACGGGAGACCAGAAGTTCTTC	CASSTGDQKFF
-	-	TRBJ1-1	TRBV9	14	TGTGCCAGCAGCGGAGGGGGAGCGAACACTGAAGCTTTCTTT	CASSGGGANTEAFF
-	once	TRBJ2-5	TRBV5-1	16	TGCGCCAGCAGGGTGGGGGCAGGGGAGAGCCAAGAGACCCAGTACTTC	CASRVGAGESQETQYF
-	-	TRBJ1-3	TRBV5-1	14	TGCGCCAGCAGCTTGGATCGCTCTGGAAACACCATATATTTT	CASSLDRSGNTIYF